The clone carrying this TCR beta chain was detected ten times or more. The antigen is undetermined. The data originate from a study of CD8 T cells in ankylosing spondylitis. The germline CDR1 and CDR2 sequences are DFQATT and SNEGSKA (reference sequence). Trimming removed 4 bases at V and 2 bases at J, with 14 bases between. The CDR3 contains 14 residues. TCRdb reanalysed the 5' RACE reads using MiXCR and keeps one entry per CDR3 protein. The sample holds about 130,000 distinct CDR3 sequences; 6% to 8.5% are singletons and the top ten take approximately 13%. The study, taken as a whole, reports: Disease-linked clones were CD8+ and relatively rare in peripheral blood.

Sequenced input: blood, either unsorted or a sorted T cell fraction (not recorded which). The rearrangement joins TRBV20-1 to TRBJ1-1; no firm D call. The source is a female donor with ankylosing spondylitis or in good health (not recorded which). The CDR3 coding sequence is TGCAGTGCTACCCCGACGTGGGAAAACACTGAAGCTTTCTTT. This translates into CSATPTWENTEAFF.